These T cell receptor beta chains were read from a single sample in a study of PD-L1 blockade in urothelial cancer. TCRdb's copy holds only in-frame clones and misses some; the assay was immunoSEQ multiplex PCR. This table has approximately 71,000 clones, approximately 91% appearing once. The sample here was PBMCs, taken around atezolizumab (anti-PD-L1) treatment. Receptors originate from a man between 60 and 75 years old with urothelial cancer. Both conserved end residues are trimmed from each CDR3. Fields, in order: CDR3 protein, V gene, J gene.

ASSLLGAAQY	TRBV7-2	TRBJ2-5
ASSYVGGNEKLF	TRBV6-6	TRBJ1-4
ASSFFSLDSGTYNEQF	TRBV28	TRBJ2-1
ASSATGGSYNEQF	TRBV10-1	TRBJ2-1
ASSAENLTLGYT	TRBV9	TRBJ1-2
ASSLVFGEGYT	TRBV5-4	TRBJ1-2
ASSVVEGPETQY	TRBV9	TRBJ2-5
ASGPGSYEQY	TRBV7-2	TRBJ2-7
ASSLARDRVEDYT	TRBV7-2	TRBJ1-2
ASSIRTGRENTIY	TRBV19	TRBJ1-3
ASSLGLGLAGGSDTQY	TRBV7-2	TRBJ2-3
ASSSLLAGLETQY	TRBV27	TRBJ2-5
ASSSRTGDNEQF	TRBV6-5	TRBJ2-1
AGQTDRGDTEAF	TRBV6-1	TRBJ1-1
ASSRAGTGNEETQY	TRBV7-6	TRBJ2-5
ASTAQRLAGNEQF	TRBV6-5	TRBJ2-1
ASSLPTDTQY	TRBV7-2	TRBJ2-3
ASTDGDRGYGYT	TRBV7-9	TRBJ1-2
ASSLGTGLTTEAF	TRBV5-1	TRBJ1-1
ASSKKQGARSYEQY	TRBV7-2	TRBJ2-7
ASSVTGGEQY	TRBV9	TRBJ2-7
ASRDRGNTEAF	TRBV10-1	TRBJ1-1
ASSLGTGYEQY	TRBV5-1	TRBJ2-7
ASSQYELMNTEAF	TRBV4-3	TRBJ1-1
ASRQGQGARYSPLH	TRBV2	TRBJ1-6
ASNFYPDGGGLGYGYT	TRBV5-6	TRBJ1-2
ASSPGVPRETQY	TRBV18	TRBJ2-5
ASSLGAGERNQPQH	TRBV5-1	TRBJ1-5
ASNHPGSYEQY	TRBV5-1	TRBJ2-7
AWSRGHPDTQY	TRBV30	TRBJ2-3
ASSVRTGGNYEQY	TRBV6-1	TRBJ2-7
ASKTAGQELYEQY	TRBV6-5	TRBJ2-7
ASSRQISGNTIY	TRBV19	TRBJ1-3
ASSGTIGGGELF	TRBV6-6	TRBJ2-2
ASSLGSSGTNTGELF	TRBV7-2	TRBJ2-2
ASSSPSGGGGYT	TRBV28	TRBJ1-2